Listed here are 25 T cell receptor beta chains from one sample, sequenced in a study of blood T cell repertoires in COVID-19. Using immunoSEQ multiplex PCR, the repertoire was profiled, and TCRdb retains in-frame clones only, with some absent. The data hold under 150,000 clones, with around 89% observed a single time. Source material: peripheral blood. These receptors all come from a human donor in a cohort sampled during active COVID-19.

The CDR3 loop is CASSTSGAESYNEQFF. CDR3 nucleotides: TGTGCCAGTAGTACTAGCGGGGCAGAATCCTACAATGAGCAGTTCTTC. The rearrangement links TRBV19 to TRBJ2-1; TRBD2 matches at 9 bases. CDR1 is LNHDA, CDR2 SQIVND, per germline (reference sequence). Trimming removed 4 bases from V and 1 base from J; junction bases left unmatched: 5. This CDR3 is 16 amino acids long.

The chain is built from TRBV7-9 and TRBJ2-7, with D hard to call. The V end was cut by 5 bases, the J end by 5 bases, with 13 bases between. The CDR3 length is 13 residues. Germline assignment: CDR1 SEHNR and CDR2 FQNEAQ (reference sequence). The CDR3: CASSPVVKNEQYF. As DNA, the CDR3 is TGTGCCAGCAGCCCGGTTGTCAAGAACGAGCAGTACTTC.

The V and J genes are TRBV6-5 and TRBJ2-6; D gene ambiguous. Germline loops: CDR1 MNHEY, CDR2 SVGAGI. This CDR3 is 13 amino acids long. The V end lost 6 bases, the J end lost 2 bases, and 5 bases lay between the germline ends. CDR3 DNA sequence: TGTGCCAGCAGGACTCCTGGGGCCAACGTCCTGACTTTC. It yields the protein CASRTPGANVLTF.

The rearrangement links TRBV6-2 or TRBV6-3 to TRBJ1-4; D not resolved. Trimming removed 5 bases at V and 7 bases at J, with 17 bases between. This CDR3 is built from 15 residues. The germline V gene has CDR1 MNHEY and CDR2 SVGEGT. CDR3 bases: TGTGCCAGCAGTCAGGATGCACGACGGGGTGAAAAACTGTTTTTT. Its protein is CASSQDARRGEKLFF.

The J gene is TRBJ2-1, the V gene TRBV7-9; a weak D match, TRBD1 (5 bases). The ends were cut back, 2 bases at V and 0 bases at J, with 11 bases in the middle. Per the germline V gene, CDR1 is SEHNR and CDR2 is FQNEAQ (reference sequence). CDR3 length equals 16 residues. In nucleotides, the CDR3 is TGTGCCAGCAGCTTAAGCTGGGGCCTCTCCTACAATGAGCAGTTCTTC. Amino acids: CASSLSWGLSYNEQFF.

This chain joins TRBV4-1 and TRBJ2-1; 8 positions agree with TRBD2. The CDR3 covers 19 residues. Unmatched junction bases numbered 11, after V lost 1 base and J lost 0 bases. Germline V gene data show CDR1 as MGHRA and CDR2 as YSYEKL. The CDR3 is CASSQAGGTPARSYNEQFF. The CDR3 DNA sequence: TGCGCCAGCAGCCAAGCGGGGGGGACACCAGCTCGCTCCTACAATGAGCAGTTCTTC.

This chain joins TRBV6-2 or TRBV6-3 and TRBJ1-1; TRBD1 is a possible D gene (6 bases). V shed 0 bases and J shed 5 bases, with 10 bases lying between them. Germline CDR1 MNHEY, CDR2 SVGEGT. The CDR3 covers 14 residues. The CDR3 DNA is TGTGCCAGCAGTTACTCAGGCAGGGGAACTGAAGCTTTCTTT. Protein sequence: CASSYSGRGTEAFF.

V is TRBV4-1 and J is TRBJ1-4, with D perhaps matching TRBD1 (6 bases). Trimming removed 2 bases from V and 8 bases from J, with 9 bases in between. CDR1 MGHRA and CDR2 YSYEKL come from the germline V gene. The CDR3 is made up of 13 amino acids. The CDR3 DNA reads TGCGCCAGCAGCCAACGGGGGGCCGAAAAACTGTTTTTT. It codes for CASSQRGAEKLFF.

CDR3 sequence reads: CAWSVQGGPYGYTF. The CDR3 coding sequence is TGTGCCTGGAGTGTACAGGGAGGGCCCTATGGCTACACCTTC. V gene TRBV30 combines with J gene TRBJ1-2; D might be TRBD1 (6 bases). V lost 0 bases, J lost 4 bases, and 12 bases lay in between. The CDR3 covers 14 residues. Germline CDR1 is GTSNPN and CDR2 is SVGIG (reference sequence). Full variable domain (outside the CDR3, taken from reference TRBV30 and TRBJ1-2): SQTIHQWPATLVQPVGSPLSLECTVEGTSNPNLYWYRQAAGRGLQLLFYSVGIGQISSEVPQNLSASRPQDRQFILSSKKLLLSDSGFYLCAWSVQGGPYGYTFGSGTRLTVV.

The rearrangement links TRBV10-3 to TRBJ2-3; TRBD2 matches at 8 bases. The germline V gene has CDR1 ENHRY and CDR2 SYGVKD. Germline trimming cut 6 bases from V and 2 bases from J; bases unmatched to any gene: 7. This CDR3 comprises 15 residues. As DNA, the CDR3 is TGTGCCATCAGCCCAGGCGGGGGGTCCACAGATACGCAGTATTTT. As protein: CAISPGGGSTDTQYF.

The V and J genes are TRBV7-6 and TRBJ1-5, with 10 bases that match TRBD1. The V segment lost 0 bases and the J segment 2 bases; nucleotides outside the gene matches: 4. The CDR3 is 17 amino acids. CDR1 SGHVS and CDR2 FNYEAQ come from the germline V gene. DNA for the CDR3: TGTGCCAGCAGCTTAGCCTCCGGACAGGGGGGCAATCAGCCCCAGCATTTT. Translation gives CASSLASGQGGNQPQHF.

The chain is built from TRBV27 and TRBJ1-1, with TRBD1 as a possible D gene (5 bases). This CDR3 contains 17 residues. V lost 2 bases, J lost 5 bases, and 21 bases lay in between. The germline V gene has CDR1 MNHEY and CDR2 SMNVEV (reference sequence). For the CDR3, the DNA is TGTGCCAGCAGTTTAGGGCACGGAGGGGTTAAAGGGACTGAAGCTTTCTTT. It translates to CASSLGHGGVKGTEAFF.

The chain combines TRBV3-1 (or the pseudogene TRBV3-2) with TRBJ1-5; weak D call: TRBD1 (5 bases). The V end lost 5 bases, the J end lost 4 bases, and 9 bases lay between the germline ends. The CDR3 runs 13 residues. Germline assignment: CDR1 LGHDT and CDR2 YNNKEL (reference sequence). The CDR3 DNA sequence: TGTGCCAGCAGCGGGGGGGGGAATCAGCCCCAGCATTTT. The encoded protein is CASSGGGNQPQHF.

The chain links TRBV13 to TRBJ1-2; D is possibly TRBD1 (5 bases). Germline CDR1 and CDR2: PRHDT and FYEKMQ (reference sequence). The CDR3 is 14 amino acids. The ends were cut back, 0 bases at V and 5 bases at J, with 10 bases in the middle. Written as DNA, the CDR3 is TGTGCCAGCAGCTTAGGGTCCGGGGGTTATGGCTACACCTTC. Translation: CASSLGSGGYGYTF.

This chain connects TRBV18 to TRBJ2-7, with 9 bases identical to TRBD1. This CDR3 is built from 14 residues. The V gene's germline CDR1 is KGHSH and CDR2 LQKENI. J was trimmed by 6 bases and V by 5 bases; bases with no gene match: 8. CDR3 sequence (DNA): TGTGCCAGCTCATTTGGGACAGGGCCCGGCGAGCAGTACTTC. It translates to CASSFGTGPGEQYF. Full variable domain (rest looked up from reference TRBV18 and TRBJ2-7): NAGVMQNPRHLVRRRGQEARLRCSPMKGHSHVYWYRQLPEEGLKFMVYLQKENIIDESGMPKERFSAEFPKEGPSILRIQQVVRGDSAAYFCASSFGTGPGEQYFGPGTRLTVT.

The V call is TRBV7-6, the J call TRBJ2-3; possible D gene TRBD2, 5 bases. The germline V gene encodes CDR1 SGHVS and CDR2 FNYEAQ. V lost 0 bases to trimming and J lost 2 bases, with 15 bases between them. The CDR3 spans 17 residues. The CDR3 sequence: CASSLAGYGEATDTQYF. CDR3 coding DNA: TGTGCCAGCAGCTTAGCGGGGTACGGGGAAGCCACAGATACGCAGTATTTT. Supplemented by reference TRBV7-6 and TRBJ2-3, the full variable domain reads GAGVSQSPRYKVTKRGQDVALRCDPISGHVSLYWYRQALGQGPEFLTYFNYEAQQDKSGLPNDRFSAERPEGSISTLTIQRTEQRDSAMYRCASSLAGYGEATDTQYFGPGTRLTVL.

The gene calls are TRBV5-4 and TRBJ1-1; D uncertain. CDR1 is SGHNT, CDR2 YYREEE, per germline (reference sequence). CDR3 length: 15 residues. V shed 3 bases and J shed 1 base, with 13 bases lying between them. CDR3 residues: CASSWKWRGNTEAFF. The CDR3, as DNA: TGTGCCAGCAGCTGGAAGTGGCGGGGGAACACTGAAGCTTTCTTT.

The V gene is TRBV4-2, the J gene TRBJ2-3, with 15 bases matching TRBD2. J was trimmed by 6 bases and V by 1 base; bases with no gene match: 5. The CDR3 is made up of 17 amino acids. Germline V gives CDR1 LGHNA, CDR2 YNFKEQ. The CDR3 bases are TGTGCCAGCAGCCAAGGGTGGACTAGCGGGGGGGTCGATACGCAGTATTTT. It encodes CASSQGWTSGGVDTQYF.

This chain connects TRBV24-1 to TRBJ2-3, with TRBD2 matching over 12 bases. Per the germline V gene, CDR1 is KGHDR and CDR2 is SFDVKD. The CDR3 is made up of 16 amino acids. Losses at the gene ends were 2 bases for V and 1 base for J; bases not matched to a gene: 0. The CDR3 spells CATSDWTSGGTDTQYF. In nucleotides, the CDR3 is TGTGCCACCAGTGATTGGACTAGCGGGGGCACAGATACGCAGTATTTT.

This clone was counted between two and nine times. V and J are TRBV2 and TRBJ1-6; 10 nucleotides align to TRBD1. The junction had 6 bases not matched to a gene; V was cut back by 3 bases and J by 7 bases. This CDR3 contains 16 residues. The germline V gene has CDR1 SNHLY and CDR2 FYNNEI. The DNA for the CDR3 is TGTGCCAGCAGTGATCTCCGACAGGGGGCGAATTCACCCCTCCACTTT. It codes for CASSDLRQGANSPLHF.

The CDR3 sequence is CASSQGRRQGVLNTEAFF. The CDR3, as DNA: TGTGCCAGCAGCCAAGGAAGGAGGCAGGGGGTGTTGAACACTGAAGCTTTCTTT. J is TRBJ1-1 and V is TRBV3-1 (or the pseudogene TRBV3-2), with 7 bases that match TRBD1. The CDR3 length is 18 residues. Germline lookup yields CDR1 LGHDT and CDR2 YNNKEL (reference sequence). The V and J ends lost 1 base and 0 bases, in that order; junction bases with no gene match: 11.

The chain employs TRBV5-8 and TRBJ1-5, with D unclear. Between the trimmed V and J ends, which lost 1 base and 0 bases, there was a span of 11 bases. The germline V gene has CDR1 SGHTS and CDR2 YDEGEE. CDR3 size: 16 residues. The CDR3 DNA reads TGTGCCAGCAGCTTGACCACCGGGGTTAGCAATCAGCCCCAGCATTTT. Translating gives CASSLTTGVSNQPQHF.

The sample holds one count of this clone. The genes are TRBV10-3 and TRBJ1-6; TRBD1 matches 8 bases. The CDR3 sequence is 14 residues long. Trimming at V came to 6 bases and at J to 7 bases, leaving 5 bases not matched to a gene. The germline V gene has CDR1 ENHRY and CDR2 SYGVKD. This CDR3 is CAISRQGSNSPLHF. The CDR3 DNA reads TGTGCCATCAGCAGACAGGGGTCGAATTCACCCCTCCACTTT.

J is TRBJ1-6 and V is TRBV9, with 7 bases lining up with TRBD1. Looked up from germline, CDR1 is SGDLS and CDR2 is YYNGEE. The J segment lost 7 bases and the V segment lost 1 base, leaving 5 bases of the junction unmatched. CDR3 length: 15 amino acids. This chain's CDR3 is CASSVMGTANSPLHF. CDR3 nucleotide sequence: TGTGCCAGCAGCGTAATGGGGACAGCAAATTCACCCCTCCACTTT.

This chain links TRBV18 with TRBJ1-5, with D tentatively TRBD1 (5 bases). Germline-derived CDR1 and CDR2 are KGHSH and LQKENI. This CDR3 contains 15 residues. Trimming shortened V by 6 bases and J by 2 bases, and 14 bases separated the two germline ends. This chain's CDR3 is CASSAGSPGNQPQHF. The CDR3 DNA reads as TGTGCCAGCTCCGCAGGGTCCCCCGGCAATCAGCCCCAGCATTTT.